The sample holds one count of the clone carrying this TCR beta chain. These data come from a study of blood T cell repertoires in COVID-19. Turning to the study itself: Samples of COVID-19 (acute and convalescent) were obtained from the United States, Italy and Spain. Sources were T cells, B-cell-depleted T cells, or PBMCs; the material itself was cDNA or gDNA.

With 0 bases clipped from V and 6 bases from J, the junction kept 6 bases outside the gene matches. This CDR3 is built from 15 residues. CDR1 is SGHRS, CDR2 YFSETQ, per germline. Per the authors' pipeline: Estimation of nucleated cell counts relied on the amplification of reference gene primers. The table came from immunoSEQ multiplex PCR; TCRdb's copy has only in-frame clones and leaves some out. The DNA was the basis for D and trimming; V, J and clone size are from that table. The table includes 100,000 to 150,000 clones, about 87% detected once. The chain has TRBV5-1 and TRBJ1-5; 7 bases are a match to TRBD1. The sequence derives from a man over 45 with acute or convalescent COVID-19. The sequencing sample was made of peripheral blood. The CDR3 spells CASSLGDSSAQPQHF. The CDR3 nucleotides are TGCGCCAGCAGCTTGGGGGACAGTTCTGCTCAGCCCCAGCATTTT. Drawing the rest from reference TRBV5-1 and TRBJ1-5, the complete variable domain is KAGVTQTPRYLIKTRGQQVTLSCSPISGHRSVSWYQQTPGQGLQFLFEYFSETQRNKGNFPGRFSGRQFSNSRSEMNVSTLELGDSALYLCASSLGDSSAQPQHFGDGTRLSIL.